Reported below is one T cell receptor (beta chain). The target of this receptor is not known. Base quality data are lacking; no much larger clone is found one base away. This sample is part of a study of CD8 T cells in Susac syndrome (dated by TCRdb to between 2019 and 2020). In terms of the full investigation: The study used repertoire sequencing to test whether antigen drove CD8+ T cell activation and differentiation in Susac syndrome. The clonality of the CD8+ T cell repertoire was compared across approximately 11 healthy donors, around 14 Susac syndrome patients and 15 multiple sclerosis patients. Summary of the overall study and its limitations: The TCR sequencing and HLA analysis was acknowledged to have included a relatively small number of individuals.

RNA was extracted using the RNeasy kit, and roughly 0.45 to 1 microgram was reverse transcribed with random hexamers. The immunoSEQ multiplex PCR assay, which covers 54 Vbeta and 13 Jbeta segments, was used to amplify TCR beta CDR3 regions. Bias from PCR amplification was corrected by using a synthetic template baseline for primer optimization and for computational correction. Under the source paper's analysis protocol: Reads were assigned to V, D and J genes according to IMGT and analyzed in immunoSEQ Analyzer, with only productive sequences retained. Clonality was calculated as one minus the Shannon entropy normalized by log2 of the number of productive unique sequences. Public and private clones were assessed among the 100 most prevalent clones of each patient and control. Susac-specific clones were defined as absent from healthy and MS cohorts, over a thousand published viral clones and other ImmuneACCESS disease sequences. Starting from the raw public reads, TCRdb applied fastp trimming at Q25, assembled clones with MiXCR and retained in-frame beta chains. Every CDR3 protein is listed once, alongside the most common genes and DNA of its rows. The V and J calls shown here were made by TCRdb, not taken from the authors' results. The sample yields fewer than 150,000 distinct CDR3 sequences; 85% to 95% were counted once. Of the sample, roughly 0.29% falls within the top ten clones.

High-throughput TCR beta sequencing profiled peripheral blood CD8+ and CD4+ T cells from healthy donors, Susac syndrome patients and multiple sclerosis patients. Healthy donors were included as age- and sex-matched controls. Bulk CD8+ and CD4+ T cells were purified by magnetic negative isolation, whereas CD8+ TEMRA cells were enriched by FACS. Blood was collected in EDTA tubes and processed within 24 hours, with PBMCs isolated through density gradient centrifugation. PBMCs intended for TCR sequencing were cryopreserved in liquid nitrogen and were subsequently thawed in a 37 degrees C water bath. The sorted or isolated CD4+, CD8+ and CD8+ TEMRA cells had a purity of 90% or higher. The germline V gene gives CDR1 as LGHNA and CDR2 as YNFKEQ. After removal of 1 base from V and 3 bases from J, the junction retains 5 bases not matched to a gene. The CDR3 starts with the cysteine, ends with the phenylalanine, and has 15 residues. The retained sequence is limited to the CDR3, 45 bases, with the frame set at the first base.

The source is a human donor in good health. The receptor chain draws on TRBV4-2 and TRBJ2-7, with 8 bases aligning to TRBD1. The sequenced sample was CD8+ T cells from PBMCs. The bases are TGTGCCAGCAGCCAAGGGACAGGGACAGGCTACGAGCAGTACTTC. It specifies CASSQGTGTGYEQYF.